Listed below are T cell receptor beta chains from one sample, sequenced in a study of immune characteristics of hereditary and idiopathic chronic pancreatitis. Assay: immunoSEQ multiplex PCR; the TCRdb copy retains only in-frame clones and omits some. The data show 11,000 to 15,000 clones, about 73% seen once. Sequencing was carried out using pancreas tissue with hereditary chronic pancreatitis. The source of these receptors is a human donor with chronic pancreatitis. CDR3s include the opening cysteine and the closing phenylalanine or tryptophan. The D gene is left open where the match is weak. For some rows the clone size is stated as once, few or many, or as a class when expanded; others skip it.

V	size	J	D	CDR3	DNA
TRBV7-9	NA	TRBJ2-3	NA	CASSVAGLQTDTQYF	TGTGCCAGCAGCGTGGCGGGGCTTCAGACAGATACGCAGTATTTT
TRBV5-4	NA	TRBJ2-3	NA	CASSSLDSFASTDTQYF	TGTGCCAGCAGCTCCCTCGACTCGTTTGCTAGCACAGATACGCAGTATTTT
TRBV30	NA	TRBJ2-3	NA	CAWSGVAVSTDTQYF	TGTGCCTGGAGTGGGGTAGCGGTTAGCACAGATACGCAGTATTTT
TRBV9	NA	TRBJ1-4	NA	CASSVDARAPNEKLFF	TGTGCCAGCAGCGTAGATGCTCGAGCGCCTAATGAAAAACTGTTTTTT
TRBV5-1	NA	TRBJ2-1	TRBD2	CASRDSSGYNEQFF	TGCGCCAGCAGAGATTCTAGCGGATACAATGAGCAGTTCTTC
TRBV19	NA	TRBJ1-1	NA	CASSIGRTEAFF	TGTGCCAGTAGTATAGGCAGAACTGAAGCTTTCTTT
TRBV5-1	NA	TRBJ2-3	NA	CASSWAPLVGSTDTQYF	TGCGCCAGCAGCTGGGCGCCCCTCGTAGGATCCACAGATACGCAGTATTTT
TRBV27	NA	TRBJ2-5	NA	CASSLKGFGGETQYF	TGTGCCAGCAGTTTAAAGGGGTTTGGGGGAGAGACCCAGTACTTC
TRBV24-1	NA	TRBJ1-2	NA	CATSDPTGLETGYTF	TGTGCCACCAGTGATCCTACGGGTTTAGAAACCGGCTACACCTTC
TRBV12-3/TRBV12-4	NA	TRBJ1-1	NA	CASRLNTEAFF	TGTGCCAGCAGGCTGAATACTGAAGCTTTCTTT
TRBV23-1	medium-sized	TRBJ1-2	NA	CASSLQGYYGYTF	TGCGCCAGCAGTCTACAGGGATACTATGGCTACACCTTC
TRBV5-1	once	TRBJ2-7	NA	CASSVRTTYEQYF	TGCGCCAGCAGCGTAAGGACTACCTACGAGCAGTACTTC
TRBV7-9	NA	TRBJ1-1	NA	CASSLSVVVSGQAFF	TGTGCCAGCAGCTTATCGGTAGTCGTGTCAGGCCAAGCTTTCTTT
TRBV12-3/TRBV12-4	NA	TRBJ1-2	NA	CASSPPGTGGYTF	TGTGCCAGCAGTCCTCCAGGGACGGGCGGCTACACCTTC
TRBV5-8	NA	TRBJ1-1	NA	CASRLTVNTEAFF	TGTGCCAGCAGACTGACAGTGAACACTGAAGCTTTCTTT
TRBV15	NA	TRBJ2-1	TRBD2	CATSRDGGGRPRNEQFF	TGTGCCACCAGCAGAGATGGTGGCGGGAGGCCACGCAATGAGCAGTTCTTC
TRBV5-6	NA	TRBJ1-1	NA	CASSLVGAGGTEAFF	TGTGCCAGCAGCTTGGTAGGGGCTGGAGGCACTGAAGCTTTCTTT
TRBV28	NA	TRBJ2-5	TRBD2	CASRLSGFQETQYF	TGTGCCAGCAGACTTAGCGGGTTCCAAGAGACCCAGTACTTC
TRBV6-5	NA	TRBJ1-5	NA	CASLEVIAGQPQHF	TGTGCCTCCCTTGAAGTTATTGCAGGTCAGCCCCAGCATTTT
TRBV4-2	NA	TRBJ2-3	NA	CASSSRQASDTQYF	TGTGCCAGCAGCTCCCGACAGGCATCAGATACGCAGTATTTT
TRBV6-4	few	TRBJ2-1	TRBD2	CASSDSSGSGVGEQFF	TGTGCCAGCAGCGATTCTAGCGGGTCGGGCGTCGGTGAGCAGTTCTTC
TRBV15	once	TRBJ1-4	NA	CATSRDLGAAAWATNEKLFF	TGTGCCACCAGCAGAGATTTGGGGGCCGCCGCTTGGGCAACTAATGAAAAACTGTTTTTT
TRBV28	once	TRBJ1-5	TRBD1	CASSQSRTGGSYSNQPQHF	TGTGCCAGCAGCCAGTCCCGGACAGGGGGCTCCTATAGCAATCAGCCCCAGCATTTT
TRBV6-4	NA	TRBJ2-1	TRBD1	CASSRVTGTGPNEQFF	TGTGCCAGCAGTCGTGTAACCGGGACAGGTCCCAATGAGCAGTTCTTC
TRBV9	NA	TRBJ2-5	TRBD2	CASSGGGTQYF	TGTGCCAGCAGCGGGGGGGGGACCCAGTACTTC
TRBV10-3	NA	TRBJ2-7	NA	CAISPNGYEQYF	TGTGCCATCAGTCCCAATGGGTACGAGCAGTACTTC
TRBV5-1	few	TRBJ2-5	NA	CASSQPPAVETQYF	TGCGCCAGCAGCCAACCCCCAGCGGTAGAGACCCAGTACTTC
TRBV4-2	NA	TRBJ2-2	TRBD1	CASSQDPTTGRSGELFF	TGTGCCAGCAGCCAAGACCCTACGACAGGGCGCTCCGGGGAGCTGTTTTTT
TRBV6-5	NA	TRBJ2-1	NA	CASRKSSYNEQFF	TGTGCCAGCAGAAAGAGCTCCTACAATGAGCAGTTCTTC
TRBV24-1	NA	TRBJ2-1	NA	CATSGLGSLHEQFF	TGTGCCACCAGTGGGCTGGGGTCTCTCCATGAGCAGTTCTTC
TRBV28	NA	TRBJ2-3	NA	CASSLHPSEKRVTDTNTQYF	TGTGCCAGCAGTTTACACCCCTCCGAGAAAAGGGTTACAGATACTAATACGCAGTATTTT
TRBV9	medium-sized	TRBJ2-7	TRBD1	CASSVRQGLDEQYF	TGTGCCAGCAGCGTAAGACAGGGGTTGGACGAGCAGTACTTC
TRBV24-1	few	TRBJ2-1	NA	CATSGIQGEGGENEQFF	TGTGCCACCAGTGGGATCCAGGGCGAGGGTGGGGAAAATGAGCAGTTCTTC
TRBV5-1	NA	TRBJ2-1	NA	CASSSGGAYNEQFF	TGCGCCAGCAGCTCTGGCGGGGCCTACAATGAGCAGTTCTTC
TRBV6-5	NA	TRBJ1-2	TRBD1	CASSQRTGNYGYTF	TGTGCCAGCAGTCAAAGGACAGGGAACTATGGCTACACCTTC
TRBV28	NA	TRBJ1-1	NA	CASSFRGRAFF	TGTGCCAGCAGTTTCCGGGGACGGGCTTTCTTT